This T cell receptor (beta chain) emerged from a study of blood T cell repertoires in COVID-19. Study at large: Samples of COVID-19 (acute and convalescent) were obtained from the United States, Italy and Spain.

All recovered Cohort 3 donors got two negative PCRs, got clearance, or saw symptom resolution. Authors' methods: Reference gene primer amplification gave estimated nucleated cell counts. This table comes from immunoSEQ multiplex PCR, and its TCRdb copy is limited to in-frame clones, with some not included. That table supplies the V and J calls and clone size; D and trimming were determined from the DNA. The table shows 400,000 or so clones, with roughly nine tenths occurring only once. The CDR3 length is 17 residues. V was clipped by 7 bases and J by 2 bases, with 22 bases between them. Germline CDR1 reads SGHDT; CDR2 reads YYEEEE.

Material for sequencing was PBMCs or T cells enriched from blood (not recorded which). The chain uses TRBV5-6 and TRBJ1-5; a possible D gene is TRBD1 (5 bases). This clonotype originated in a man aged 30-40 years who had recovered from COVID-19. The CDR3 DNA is TGTGCCAGCTCGCCTTCTGGGGCGCGGGGGGGCAATCAGCCCCAGCATTTT. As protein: CASSPSGARGGNQPQHF.